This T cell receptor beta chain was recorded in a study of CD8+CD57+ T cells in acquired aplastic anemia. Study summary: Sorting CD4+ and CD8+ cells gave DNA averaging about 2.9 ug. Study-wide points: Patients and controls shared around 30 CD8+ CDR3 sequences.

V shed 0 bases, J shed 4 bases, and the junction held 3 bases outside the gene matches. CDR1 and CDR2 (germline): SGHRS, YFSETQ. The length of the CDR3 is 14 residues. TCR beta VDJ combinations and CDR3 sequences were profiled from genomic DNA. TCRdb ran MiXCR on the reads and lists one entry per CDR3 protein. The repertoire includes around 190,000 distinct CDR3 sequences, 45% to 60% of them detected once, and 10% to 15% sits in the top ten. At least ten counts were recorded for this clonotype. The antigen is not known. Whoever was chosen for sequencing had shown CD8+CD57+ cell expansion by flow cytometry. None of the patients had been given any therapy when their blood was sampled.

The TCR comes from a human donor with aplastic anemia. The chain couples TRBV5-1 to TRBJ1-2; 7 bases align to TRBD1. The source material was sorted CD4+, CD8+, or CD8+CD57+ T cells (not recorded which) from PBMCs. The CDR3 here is CASSLGDRFYGYTF. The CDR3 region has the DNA TGCGCCAGCAGCTTGGGGGACAGATTCTATGGCTACACCTTC.